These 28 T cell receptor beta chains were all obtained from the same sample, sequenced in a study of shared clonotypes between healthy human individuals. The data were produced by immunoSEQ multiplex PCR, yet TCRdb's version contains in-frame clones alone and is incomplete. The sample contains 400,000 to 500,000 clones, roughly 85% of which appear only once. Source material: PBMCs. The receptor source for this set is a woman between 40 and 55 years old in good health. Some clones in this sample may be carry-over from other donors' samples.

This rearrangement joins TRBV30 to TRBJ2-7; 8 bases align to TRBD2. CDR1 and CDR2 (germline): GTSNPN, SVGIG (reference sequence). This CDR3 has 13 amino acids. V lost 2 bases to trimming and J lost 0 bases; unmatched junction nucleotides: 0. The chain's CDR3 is CAWSRGGSYEQYF. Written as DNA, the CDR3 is TGTGCCTGGAGTCGGGGGGGCTCCTACGAGCAGTACTTC.

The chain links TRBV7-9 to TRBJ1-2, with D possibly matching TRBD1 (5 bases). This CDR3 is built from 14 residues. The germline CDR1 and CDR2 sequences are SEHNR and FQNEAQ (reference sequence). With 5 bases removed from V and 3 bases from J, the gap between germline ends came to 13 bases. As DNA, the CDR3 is TGTGCCAGCAGCGGAGCGGGGGTACACTATGGCTACACCTTC. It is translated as CASSGAGVHYGYTF.

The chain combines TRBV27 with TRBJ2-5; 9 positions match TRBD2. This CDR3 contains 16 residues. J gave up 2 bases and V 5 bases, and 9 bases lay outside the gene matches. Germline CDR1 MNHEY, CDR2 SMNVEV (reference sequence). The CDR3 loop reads CASSGISLAGQETQYF. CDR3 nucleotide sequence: TGTGCCAGCAGTGGAATTTCGCTAGCGGGACAAGAGACCCAGTACTTC.

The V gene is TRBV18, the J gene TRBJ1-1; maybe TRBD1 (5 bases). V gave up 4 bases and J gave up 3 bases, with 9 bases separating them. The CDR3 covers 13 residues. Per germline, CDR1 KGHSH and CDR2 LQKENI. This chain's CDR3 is CASSHGAHTEAFF. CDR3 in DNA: TGTGCCAGCTCACACGGGGCGCACACTGAAGCTTTCTTT. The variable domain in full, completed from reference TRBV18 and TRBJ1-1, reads NAGVMQNPRHLVRRRGQEARLRCSPMKGHSHVYWYRQLPEEGLKFMVYLQKENIIDESGMPKERFSAEFPKEGPSILRIQQVVRGDSAAYFCASSHGAHTEAFFGQGTRLTVV.

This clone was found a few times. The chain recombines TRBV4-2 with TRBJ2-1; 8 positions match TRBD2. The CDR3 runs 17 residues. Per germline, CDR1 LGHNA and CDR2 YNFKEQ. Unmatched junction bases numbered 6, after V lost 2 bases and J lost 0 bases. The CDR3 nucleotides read TGTGCCAGCAGCCAACCTCACGGGGGGGTCTCCTACAATGAGCAGTTCTTC. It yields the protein CASSQPHGGVSYNEQFF.

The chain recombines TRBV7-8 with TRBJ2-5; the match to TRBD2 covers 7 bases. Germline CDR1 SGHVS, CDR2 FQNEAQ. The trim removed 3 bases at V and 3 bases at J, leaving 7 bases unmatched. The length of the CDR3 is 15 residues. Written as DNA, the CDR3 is TGTGCCAGCAGCTTGGGGGGTCTAGCGGAAGAGACCCAGTACTTC. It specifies CASSLGGLAEETQYF. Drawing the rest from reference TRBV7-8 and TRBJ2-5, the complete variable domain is GAGVSQSPRYKVAKRGQDVALRCDPISGHVSLFWYQQALGQGPEFLTYFQNEAQLDKSGLPSDRFFAERPEGSVSTLKIQRTQQEDSAVYLCASSLGGLAEETQYFGPGTRLLVL.

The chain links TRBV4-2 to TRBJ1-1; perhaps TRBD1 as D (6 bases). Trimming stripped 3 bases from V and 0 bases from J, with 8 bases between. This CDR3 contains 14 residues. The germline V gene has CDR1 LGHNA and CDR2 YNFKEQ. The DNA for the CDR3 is TGTGCCAGCAGCCAGAGGGGGTTGAACACTGAAGCTTTCTTT. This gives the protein CASSQRGLNTEAFF.

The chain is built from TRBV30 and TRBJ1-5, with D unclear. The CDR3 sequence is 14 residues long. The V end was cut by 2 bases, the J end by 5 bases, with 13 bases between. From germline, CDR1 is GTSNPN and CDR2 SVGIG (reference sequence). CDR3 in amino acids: CAWSPGAPHQPQHF. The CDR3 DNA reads TGTGCCTGGAGTCCGGGAGCCCCCCATCAGCCCCAGCATTTT.

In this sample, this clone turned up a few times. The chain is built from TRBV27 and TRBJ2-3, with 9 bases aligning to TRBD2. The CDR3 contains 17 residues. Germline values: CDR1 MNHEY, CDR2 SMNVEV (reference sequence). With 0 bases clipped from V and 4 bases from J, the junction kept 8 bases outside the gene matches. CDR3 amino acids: CASSLSFWREGPDTQYF. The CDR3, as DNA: TGTGCCAGCAGTTTATCGTTTTGGCGGGAGGGCCCAGATACGCAGTATTTT.

The chain's CDR3 is CATRTGAYNEQFF. Here the CDR3 DNA reads TGTGCCACCAGGACAGGGGCATACAATGAGCAGTTCTTC. The V and J genes are TRBV28 and TRBJ2-1; TRBD1 aligns across 9 bases. Germline values: CDR1 MDHEN, CDR2 SYDVKM. V trimming: 10 bases; J trimming: 4 bases; junction bases outside the gene matches: 5. This CDR3 comprises 13 residues.

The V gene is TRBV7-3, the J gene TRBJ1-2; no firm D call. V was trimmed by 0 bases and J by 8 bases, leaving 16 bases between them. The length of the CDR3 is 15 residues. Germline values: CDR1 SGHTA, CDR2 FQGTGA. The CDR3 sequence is CASSLTAGGSGGYTF. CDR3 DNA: TGTGCCAGCAGCTTAACCGCGGGAGGGAGTGGAGGCTACACCTTC.

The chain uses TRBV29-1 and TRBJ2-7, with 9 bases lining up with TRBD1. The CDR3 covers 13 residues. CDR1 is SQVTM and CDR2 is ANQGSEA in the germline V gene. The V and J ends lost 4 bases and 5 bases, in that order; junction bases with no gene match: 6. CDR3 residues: CSVGGDRVHEQYF. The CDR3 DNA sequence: TGCAGCGTTGGGGGGGACAGGGTTCACGAGCAGTACTTC.

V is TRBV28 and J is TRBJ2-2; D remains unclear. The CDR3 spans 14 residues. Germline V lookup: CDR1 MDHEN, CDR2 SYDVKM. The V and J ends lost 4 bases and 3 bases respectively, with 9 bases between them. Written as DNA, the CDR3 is TGTGCCAGCAGTTCCCAGACTGACACCGGGGAGCTGTTTTTT. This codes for CASSSQTDTGELFF. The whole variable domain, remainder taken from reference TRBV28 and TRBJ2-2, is DVKVTQSSRYLVKRTGEKVFLECVQDMDHENMFWYRQDPGLGLRLIYFSYDVKMKEKGDIPEGYSVSREKKERFSLILESASTNQTSMYLCASSSQTDTGELFFGEGSRLTVL.

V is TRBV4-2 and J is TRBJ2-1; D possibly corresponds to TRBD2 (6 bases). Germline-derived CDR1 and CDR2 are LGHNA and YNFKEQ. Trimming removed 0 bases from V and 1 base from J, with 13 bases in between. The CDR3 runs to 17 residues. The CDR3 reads CASSQDPGTPSYNEQFF. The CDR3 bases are TGTGCCAGCAGCCAAGATCCGGGGACTCCTTCCTACAATGAGCAGTTCTTC.

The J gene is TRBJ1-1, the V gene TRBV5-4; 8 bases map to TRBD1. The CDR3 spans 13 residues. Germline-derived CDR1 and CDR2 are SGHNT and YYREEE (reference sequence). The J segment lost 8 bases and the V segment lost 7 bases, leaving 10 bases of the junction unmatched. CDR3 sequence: CASGIDDRGEAFF. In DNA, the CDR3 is TGTGCCAGCGGGATAGACGACAGGGGAGAAGCTTTCTTT.

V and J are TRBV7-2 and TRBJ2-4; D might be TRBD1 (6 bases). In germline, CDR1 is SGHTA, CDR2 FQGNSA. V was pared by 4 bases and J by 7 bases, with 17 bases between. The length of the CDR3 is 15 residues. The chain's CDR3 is CASSWGRGELNIQYF. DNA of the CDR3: TGTGCCAGCAGCTGGGGCAGGGGCGAGTTGAACATTCAGTACTTC.

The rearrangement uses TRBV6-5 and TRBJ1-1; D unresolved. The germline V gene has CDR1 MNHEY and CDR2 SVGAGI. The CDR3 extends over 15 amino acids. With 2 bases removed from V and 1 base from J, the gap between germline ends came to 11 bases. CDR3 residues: CASSYEYDSNTEAFF. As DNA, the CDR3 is TGTGCCAGCAGTTACGAGTATGACTCGAACACTGAAGCTTTCTTT.

The DNA of the CDR3 is TGTGCCAGCAGTTGGGGACTAGCGGGGCTCAAAAACATTCAGTACTTC. This translates into CASSWGLAGLKNIQYF. The chain carries TRBV28 and TRBJ2-4; TRBD2 agrees at 13 bases. The CDR3 runs to 16 residues. The J segment lost 3 bases and the V segment lost 4 bases, leaving 3 bases of the junction unmatched. Per the germline V gene, CDR1 is MDHEN and CDR2 is SYDVKM.

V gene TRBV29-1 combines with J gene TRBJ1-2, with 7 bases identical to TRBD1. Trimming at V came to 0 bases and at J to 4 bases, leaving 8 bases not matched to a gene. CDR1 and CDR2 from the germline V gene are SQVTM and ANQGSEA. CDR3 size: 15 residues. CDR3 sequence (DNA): TGCAGCGTTGAAGATCGGGTCAGGGGGGGCTATGGCTACACCTTC. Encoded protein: CSVEDRVRGGYGYTF.

The CDR3 DNA sequence: TGTGCCAGCAGCCCCTCTGTTGGGACCCGAGGGGAAAAACTGTTTTTT. This translates into CASSPSVGTRGEKLFF. The rearrangement links TRBV7-9 to TRBJ1-4; D possibly corresponds to TRBD1 (5 bases). V lost 5 bases to trimming and J lost 8 bases, with 21 bases between them. CDR3 length: 16 residues. Looked up from germline, CDR1 is SEHNR and CDR2 is FQNEAQ (reference sequence).

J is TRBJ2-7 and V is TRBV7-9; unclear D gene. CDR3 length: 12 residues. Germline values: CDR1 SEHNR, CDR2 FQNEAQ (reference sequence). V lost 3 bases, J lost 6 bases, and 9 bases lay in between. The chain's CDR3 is CASSFDSGEQYF. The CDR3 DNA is TGTGCCAGCAGCTTTGACTCGGGCGAGCAGTACTTC.

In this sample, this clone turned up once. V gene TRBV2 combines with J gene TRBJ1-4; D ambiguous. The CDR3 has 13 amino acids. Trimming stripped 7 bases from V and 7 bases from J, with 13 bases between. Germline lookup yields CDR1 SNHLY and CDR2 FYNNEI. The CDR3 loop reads CASKRVSGEKLFF. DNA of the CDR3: TGTGCCAGCAAGAGGGTTTCGGGTGAAAAACTGTTTTTT.

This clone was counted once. This CDR3 is CASSQEGAGRYNNEQFF. CDR3 DNA: TGTGCCAGCAGCCAAGAAGGGGCGGGGCGATACAACAATGAGCAGTTCTTC. This chain connects TRBV4-2 to TRBJ2-1, with D maybe TRBD2 (6 bases). Germline CDR1 LGHNA, CDR2 YNFKEQ. The CDR3 is 17 residues long. Trimming took 0 bases from V and 5 from J, leaving 17 bases between them.

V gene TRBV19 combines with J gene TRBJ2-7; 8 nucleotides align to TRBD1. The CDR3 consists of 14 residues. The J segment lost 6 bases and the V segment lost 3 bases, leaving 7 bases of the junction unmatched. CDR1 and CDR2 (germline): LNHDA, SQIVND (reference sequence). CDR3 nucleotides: TGTGCCAGTAGTATCAACAGGGGGATGATCGAGCAGTACTTC. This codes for CASSINRGMIEQYF.

In DNA form, the CDR3 reads TGTGCCAGCTCACCACGGGAGTCTGAGCAGTTCTTC. Its protein product is CASSPRESEQFF. The genes are TRBV18 and TRBJ2-1, with D perhaps TRBD2 (5 bases). Germline CDR1 KGHSH, CDR2 LQKENI. This CDR3 comprises 12 residues. V was trimmed by 1 base and J by 9 bases, leaving 7 bases between them.

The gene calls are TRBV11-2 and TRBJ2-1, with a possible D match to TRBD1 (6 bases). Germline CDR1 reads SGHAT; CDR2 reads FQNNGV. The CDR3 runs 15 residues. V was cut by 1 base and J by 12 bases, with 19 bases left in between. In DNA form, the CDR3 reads TGTGCCAGCAGCTTAGTGGTCAGGGGCAGCGTCGTGCAGTTCTTC. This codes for CASSLVVRGSVVQFF.

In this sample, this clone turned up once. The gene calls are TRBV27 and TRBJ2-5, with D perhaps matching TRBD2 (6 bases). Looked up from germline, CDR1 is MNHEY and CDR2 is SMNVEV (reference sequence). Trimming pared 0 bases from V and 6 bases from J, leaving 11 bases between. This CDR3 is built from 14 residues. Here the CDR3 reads CASSLSPSVKTQYF. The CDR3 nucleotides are TGTGCCAGCAGTTTATCGCCTAGCGTTAAGACCCAGTACTTC.

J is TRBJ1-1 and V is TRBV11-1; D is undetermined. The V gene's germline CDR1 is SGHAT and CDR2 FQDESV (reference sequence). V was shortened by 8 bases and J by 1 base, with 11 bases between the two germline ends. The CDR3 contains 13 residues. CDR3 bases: TGTGCCAGCGCCCGAGGCGGGAACACTGAAGCTTTCTTT. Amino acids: CASARGGNTEAFF. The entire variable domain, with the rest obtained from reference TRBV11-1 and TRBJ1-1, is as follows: EAEVAQSPRYKITEKSQAVAFWCDPISGHATLYWYRQILGQGPELLVQFQDESVVDDSQLPKDRFSAERLKGVDSTLKIQPAELGDSAMYLCASARGGNTEAFFGQGTRLTVV.